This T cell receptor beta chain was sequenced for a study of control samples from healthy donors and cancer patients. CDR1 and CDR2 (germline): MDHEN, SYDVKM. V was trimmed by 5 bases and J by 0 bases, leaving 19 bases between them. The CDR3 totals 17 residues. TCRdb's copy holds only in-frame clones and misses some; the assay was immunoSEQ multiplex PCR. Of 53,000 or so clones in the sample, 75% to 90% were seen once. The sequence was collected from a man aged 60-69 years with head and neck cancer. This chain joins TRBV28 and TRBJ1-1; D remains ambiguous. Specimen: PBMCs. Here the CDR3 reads CASSPLIFDSMNTEAFF. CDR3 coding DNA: TGTGCCAGCAGTCCCCTAATCTTCGACTCAATGAACACTGAAGCTTTCTTT.